This T cell receptor (beta chain) was recovered during a study of T cell responses to AZD1222 COVID-19 vaccine. Study-wide results and limits: Reports say nearly half of spike-specific TCRs go after unmutated variant regions. Vaccine-associated CD4 TCRs ranged over spike, dominating at 160-218 and 743-854. It should be noted that donors were predominantly white British and more often female, and clonal diversity was possibly underestimated.

Generated by immunoSEQ multiplex PCR, the TCRdb table keeps only in-frame clones and is missing some. The repertoire holds roughly 80,000 clones, with 90% as singletons. Trimming took off 0 bases at V and 0 bases at J, with 15 bases between the two ends. Germline V lookup: CDR1 MGHRA, CDR2 YSYEKL. This CDR3 is 17 amino acids long. Concerning this clone itself: Its cognate antigen is unknown.

This chain uses TRBV4-1 with TRBJ2-7; a possible D gene is TRBD2 (5 bases). This TCR derives from an adult who received the AZD1222 COVID-19 vaccine. The source was peripheral blood, collected 28 days after the second AZD1222 dose. The CDR3 nucleotides read TGCGCCAGCAGCCAAGAGGCTAGCACTATAAGCTCCTACGAGCAGTACTTC. Translated, it gives CASSQEASTISSYEQYF.